This T cell receptor beta chain derives from a study of post-analysis software for immune sequencing data. Study-level results: When patients were compared with controls, about 5 TRBV segments were more frequent, TRBV5-6, TRBV5-1 and TRBV20-1 among them.

With respect to this clonotype: Antigen: not known.

Every TCR beta cDNA library bore unique molecular identifiers. TCRdb re-called the PCR reads with MiXCR, one entry per CDR3 protein. Among hundreds of thousands of distinct CDR3 sequences listed, 25% to 30% were seen once. The CDR3 extends over 15 amino acids. Trimming removed 3 bases from V and 7 bases from J, with 16 bases in between. CDR1 and CDR2 from the germline V gene are LNHNV and YYDKDF (reference sequence). This receptor was taken from a girl between 10 and 17 years old with multiple sclerosis. The chain uses TRBV15 and TRBJ2-1, with a possible D match to TRBD2 (5 bases). Sample: blood. The CDR3 sequence: CATSSGLARGNEQFF. CDR3 DNA: TGTGCCACCAGCAGCGGCCTTGCCCGCGGGAATGAGCAGTTCTTC. Variable domain in full (rest from reference TRBV15 and TRBJ2-1): DAMVIQNPRYQVTQFGKPVTLSCSQTLNHNVMYWYQQKSSQAPKLLFHYYDKDFNNEADTPDNFQSRRPNTSFCFLDIRSPGLGDTAMYLCATSSGLARGNEQFFGPGTRLTVL.